Sequencing of this T cell receptor beta chain was carried out in a study of shared clonotypes between healthy human individuals. V gave up 6 bases and J gave up 6 bases; unmatched junction bases: 13. Germline V CDR1 and CDR2: MNHNY, SVGAGI (reference sequence). The CDR3 sequence is 15 residues long. Study-level findings and limits: A reduction in generation probabilities was seen for non-shared clonotypes relative to those shared by all four donors. For naive CD4 cells, 5% to 6.5% of clonotypes were shared across several donors.

To note about this clone: Its antigen is as yet unknown.

Using immunoSEQ multiplex PCR, the repertoire was profiled, and TCRdb retains in-frame clones only, with some absent. The sample has some 500,000 clones; almost 97% are singletons. This rearrangement joins TRBV6-6 to TRBJ1-1; 7 positions match TRBD1. The sequenced material came from naive CD4+ T cells sorted from blood. Subset here: CD45RA+ positively selected. The origin of this receptor is a woman aged 25-40 years in good health. CDR3 protein: CASSPARGAYPEAFF. DNA for the CDR3: TGTGCCAGCAGCCCCGCCAGGGGGGCATATCCTGAAGCTTTCTTT.